A selection of T cell receptor beta chains follows, all from one sample in a study of siplizumab effects on memory and regulatory T cells. Assay used: immunoSEQ multiplex PCR; TCRdb lists only in-frame clones, some missing. In the table there are approximately 100,000 clones, 80% to 95% of which are singletons. The sample comprised CD4+ T cells sorted from blood. The receptor source for this set is a human donor in good health. Some clones in this sample may be carry-over from other donors' samples. Each CDR3 is given with its conserved first and last residue. D genes are given only for firm matches. Clone size is given for some rows only: seen once, a few or many times, or a class if the clone is expanded.

clone_size	v_call	d_call	j_call	cdr3_aa
NA	TRBV5-4	TRBD1	TRBJ1-2	CASSWGTGGYGYTF
NA	TRBV10-1	NA	TRBJ2-2	CASGSRNTGELFF
NA	TRBV5-6	NA	TRBJ2-3	CASSFESTDTQYF
NA	TRBV6-1	TRBD1	TRBJ1-2	CASRTGQGYYGYTF
NA	TRBV4-2	NA	TRBJ2-5	CASSLLEGARETQYF
once	TRBV18	NA	TRBJ1-1	CASSQGSMNTEAFF
NA	TRBV6-4	NA	TRBJ2-2	CASRDDGNTGELFF
NA	TRBV27	NA	TRBJ1-2	CASSLKPDGGYTF
NA	TRBV15	TRBD2	TRBJ2-3	CATSRVSRGASGADTQYF
NA	TRBV7-9	TRBD2	TRBJ2-1	CASSEERTSGRANEQFF
few	TRBV7-6	TRBD2	TRBJ2-3	CASRPRQREAAGTTQYF
NA	TRBV5-5	NA	TRBJ2-7	CASSFWDASYEQYF
NA	TRBV13	NA	TRBJ2-7	CASSRVGLSYEQYF
NA	TRBV11-3	NA	TRBJ2-1	CASSFRSGSNNEQFF
NA	TRBV28	TRBD1	TRBJ2-1	CASNQGGPSYNEQFF
NA	TRBV27	TRBD1	TRBJ2-7	CASSPDRGGYEQYF
NA	TRBV6-4	NA	TRBJ1-1	CASSDEGGTEAFF
NA	TRBV19	TRBD2	TRBJ2-2	CASSSRQGLEPSGSLGNTGELFF
once	TRBV18	NA	TRBJ2-3	CASSPPGHSDTDTQYF
NA	TRBV21-1	NA	TRBJ2-1	CASSTGPSLSRNEQFF
NA	TRBV15	NA	TRBJ2-4	CATSPGLAKNIQYF
NA	TRBV5-1	TRBD2	TRBJ2-2	CASSLDISGRGELFF
NA	TRBV19	TRBD2	TRBJ2-3	CASSTVAGGLSTDTQYF
NA	TRBV7-2	NA	TRBJ2-7	CASSYPYQRVEQYF
NA	TRBV7-9	NA	TRBJ2-3	CASRGTDTQYF
NA	TRBV2	TRBD1	TRBJ2-5	CASSVGTGRGQETQYF
NA	TRBV6-1	NA	TRBJ1-5	CASSPGSSQPQHF
NA	TRBV19	NA	TRBJ1-2	CASSISEAYGYTF
NA	TRBV28	NA	TRBJ1-1	CAAISRGMTRSTEAFF
once	TRBV29-1	TRBD1	TRBJ2-7	CSAQGQGYEQYF
NA	TRBV18	TRBD1	TRBJ2-1	CASSPREQGNEQFF
NA	TRBV5-6	NA	TRBJ1-4	CASSFGEEKLFF
NA	TRBV6-6	TRBD1	TRBJ2-2	CAGQGRNTGELFF
once	TRBV30	TRBD2	TRBJ2-5	CASSSGRARETQYF
NA	TRBV7-3	TRBD1	TRBJ2-7	CASSLKQGAEQYF
NA	TRBV19	NA	TRBJ2-2	CASIGGLRGTGELFF
NA	TRBV19	NA	TRBJ2-1	CASSIYNEQFF
NA	TRBV6-5	NA	TRBJ2-1	CASSSIGGYNGQFF
few	TRBV29-1	NA	TRBJ1-2	CSVEGGVANGYTF
NA	TRBV10-1	TRBD2	TRBJ2-2	CASSSSGTLNTGELFF
once	TRBV11-2	TRBD1	TRBJ1-6	CASSPRTGVDNSPLHF
NA	TRBV11-2	NA	TRBJ1-2	CASSSQQGSGGYTF
NA	TRBV30	NA	TRBJ1-1	CAWSWRRESMVFF
NA	TRBV7-2	NA	TRBJ2-3	CASSLAGVRGTDTQYF
NA	TRBV11-2	NA	TRBJ1-2	CASSPGEAGIYGYTF